This entry lists 32 T cell receptor beta chains sequenced from one sample in a study of T cell responses to AZD1222 COVID-19 vaccine. Data came from immunoSEQ multiplex PCR; TCRdb stores just in-frame clones and leaves some out. The table records about 80,000 clones, approximately 83% of them present only once. The source material was peripheral blood, sampled 28 days after the second AZD1222 dose. These receptors originate from an adult who received the AZD1222 COVID-19 vaccine.

The CDR3 is CASSLETGLYNEQFF. The CDR3 nucleotides are TGTGCCAGCAGCTTAGAAACGGGGCTCTACAATGAGCAGTTCTTC. The gene calls are TRBV7-8 and TRBJ2-1; tentatively, D is TRBD1 or TRBD2 (5 bases each). This CDR3 contains 15 residues. The ends were cut back, 1 base at V and 3 bases at J, with 10 bases in the middle. Germline CDR1 reads SGHVS; CDR2 reads FQNEAQ.

This chain connects TRBV19 to TRBJ1-2, with TRBD1 identical over 8 bases. The CDR3 sequence is 14 residues long. V dropped 4 bases and J dropped 4; count of bases not matched to a gene: 5. Looked up from germline, CDR1 is LNHDA and CDR2 is SQIVND (reference sequence). CDR3 protein: CASSTPGTGYGYTF. The CDR3 nucleotides are TGTGCCAGTAGTACCCCAGGGACAGGCTATGGCTACACCTTC.

The J gene is TRBJ1-2, the V gene TRBV9; 8 nucleotides line up with TRBD1. J was trimmed by 3 bases and V by 4 bases; bases with no gene match: 11. The CDR3 runs to 16 residues. The germline gives CDR1 SGDLS, CDR2 YYNGEE. The CDR3 region has the DNA TGTGCCAGCAGCCCCTCGACAGGGGTGGGGCACTATGGCTACACCTTC. Translating gives CASSPSTGVGHYGYTF.

V gene TRBV11-2 combines with J gene TRBJ1-1, with D possibly TRBD1 on 5 matching bases. V lost 7 bases, J lost 6 bases, and 12 bases lay in between. CDR3 length: 12 residues. CDR1 and CDR2 from the germline V gene are SGHAT and FQNNGV. As DNA, the CDR3 is TGTGCCAGCACCCCAGGGAGGGCTGAAGCTTTCTTT. Protein: CASTPGRAEAFF.

A single count supports this clone. This sequence joins TRBV28 and TRBJ1-5; TRBD1 might be the D (5 bases). The CDR3 has 16 amino acids. Germline CDR1 is MDHEN and CDR2 is SYDVKM. V gave up 6 bases and J gave up 6 bases, with 21 bases separating them. CDR3 sequence reads: CASSSGGSAGLQPQHF. CDR3 coding DNA: TGTGCCAGCAGCTCAGGAGGATCGGCGGGACTTCAGCCCCAGCATTTT.

In this sample, this clone turned up once. The V call is TRBV30, the J call TRBJ1-2; D is undetermined. CDR3 length: 18 amino acids. Germline CDR1 is GTSNPN and CDR2 is SVGIG (reference sequence). V was trimmed by 7 bases and J by 4 bases, leaving 31 bases between them. CDR3 nucleotide sequence: TGTGCCTCAGGACTAGCGGGTGGACGGGCCAGCCCTAGCTATGGCTACACCTTC. It translates to CASGLAGGRASPSYGYTF.

The V and J genes are TRBV19 and TRBJ2-7; no definite D call. Germline-derived CDR1 and CDR2 are LNHDA and SQIVND (reference sequence). V lost 1 base and J lost 3, with 16 bases in between. This CDR3 contains 16 residues. The CDR3 reads CASSIARTVNLYEQYF. CDR3 nucleotides: TGTGCCAGTAGTATAGCCCGAACAGTAAACCTCTACGAGCAGTACTTC.

In this sample, this clone turned up once. V gene TRBV30 combines with J gene TRBJ2-7, with D perhaps being TRBD1 or TRBD2 (5 bases each). V lost 1 base and J 2 bases, leaving 9 bases between the germline ends. Germline CDR1 and CDR2: GTSNPN and SVGIG (reference sequence). This CDR3 is 13 amino acids long. CDR3 coding DNA: TGTGCCTGGAGTGGGGACGTACCCTACGAGCAGTACTTC. Its protein is CAWSGDVPYEQYF.

The chain is built from TRBV28 and TRBJ2-7; 8 positions agree with TRBD1. Germline values: CDR1 MDHEN, CDR2 SYDVKM. J gave up 3 bases and V 7 bases, and 8 bases lay outside the gene matches. The CDR3 contains 14 residues. The CDR3 DNA sequence: TGTGCCAGCAACCCGGGACAGGTTAACTACGAGCAGTACTTC. Encoded protein: CASNPGQVNYEQYF.

The table lists this clone with a count of one. The genes are TRBV29-1 and TRBJ2-6; D is unclear. CDR3 size: 13 residues. Germline CDR1 reads SQVTM; CDR2 reads ANQGSEA. Trimming removed 4 bases at V and 0 bases at J, with 4 bases between. The DNA of the CDR3 is TGCAGCGTTGGACCCTCTGGGGCCAACGTCCTGACTTTC. It encodes CSVGPSGANVLTF.

This chain uses TRBV28 with TRBJ1-4; weak D call: TRBD1 (5 bases). This CDR3 spans 17 amino acids. The germline V gene encodes CDR1 MDHEN and CDR2 SYDVKM. The V and J ends lost 5 bases and 0 bases respectively, with 16 bases between them. Here the CDR3 DNA reads TGTGCCAGCAGTAGACAGACCAATTTTGCAACTAATGAAAAACTGTTTTTT. Translation: CASSRQTNFATNEKLFF.

The chain has TRBV13 and TRBJ2-2; D is perhaps TRBD1 (5 bases). Trimming cost V 6 bases and J 5 bases, with 10 bases left between them. CDR1 PRHDT and CDR2 FYEKMQ come from the germline V gene (reference sequence). This CDR3 contains 13 residues. CDR3 loop: CASRAGRTGELFF. CDR3 coding DNA: TGTGCCAGCAGGGCAGGGCGAACCGGGGAGCTGTTTTTT. The full variable domain, rest sourced from reference TRBV13 and TRBJ2-2, is AAGVIQSPRHLIKEKRETATLKCYPIPRHDTVYWYQQGPGQDPQFLISFYEKMQSDKGSIPDRFSAQQFSDYHSELNMSSLELGDSALYFCASRAGRTGELFFGEGSRLTVL.

This clone has more than one count but fewer than ten. Other nucleotide sequences from this sample produce the same CDR3. This chain connects TRBV6-5 to TRBJ1-5; D not resolved. Germline lookup yields CDR1 MNHEY and CDR2 SVGAGI. V was clipped by 5 bases and J by 0 bases, with 8 bases between them. CDR3 length: 14 amino acids. This CDR3 is CASSLQDSNQPQHF. The DNA of the CDR3 is TGTGCCAGCAGTCTTCAGGATAGCAATCAGCCCCAGCATTTT.

The chain uses TRBV7-9 and TRBJ2-3, with TRBD1 matching over 7 bases. The CDR3 extends over 15 amino acids. V lost 6 bases to trimming and J lost 6 bases; unmatched junction nucleotides: 12. From germline, CDR1 is SEHNR and CDR2 FQNEAQ (reference sequence). The CDR3 DNA sequence: TGTGCCAGCAGTTTCGGGACAGACCTCACGGATACGCAGTATTTT. Translating it yields CASSFGTDLTDTQYF.

The V gene is TRBV5-6, the J gene TRBJ2-3; perhaps D is TRBD1 or TRBD2 (5 bases each). Looked up from germline, CDR1 is SGHDT and CDR2 is YYEEEE. This CDR3 has 17 amino acids. The V and J ends lost 0 bases and 5 bases respectively, with 19 bases between them. CDR3 protein: CASSLVGASYEGDTQYF. The DNA for the CDR3 is TGTGCCAGCAGCTTGGTCGGGGCTAGCTATGAAGGAGATACGCAGTATTTT.

J is TRBJ2-3 and V is TRBV5-1, with TRBD1 identical over 8 bases. Germline values: CDR1 SGHRS, CDR2 YFSETQ. J lost 0 bases, V lost 2 bases, and 2 bases had no gene match. CDR3 size: 15 residues. DNA of the CDR3: TGCGCCAGCAGCTTCCGGGACAGGAGCACAGATACGCAGTATTTT. Protein: CASSFRDRSTDTQYF.

The gene calls are TRBV2 and TRBJ1-5; D perhaps matches TRBD1 (5 bases). V was cut by 7 bases and J by 0 bases, with 10 bases left in between. Germline CDR1 is SNHLY and CDR2 is FYNNEI. There are 14 residues in the CDR3. CDR3 in DNA: TGTGCCAGCAACCCAGACAGTAGCAATCAGCCCCAGCATTTT. Translating it yields CASNPDSSNQPQHF.

The chain combines TRBV18 with TRBJ1-1; TRBD1 aligns across 8 bases. The CDR3 sequence is 15 residues long. Germline V lookup: CDR1 KGHSH, CDR2 LQKENI. V was pared by 4 bases and J by 2 bases, with 6 bases of the junction left unmatched. Written as DNA, the CDR3 is TGTGCCAGCTCACAACGGACAGGGAGCAACACTGAAGCTTTCTTT. This sequence encodes CASSQRTGSNTEAFF.

The sample holds one count of this clone. The chain uses TRBV5-1 and TRBJ2-7, with unresolved D. The CDR3 is 12 residues long. The germline V and J ends were trimmed by 0 bases and 4 bases, with 5 bases remaining between them. The V gene's germline CDR1 is SGHRS and CDR2 YFSETQ. In DNA form, the CDR3 reads TGCGCCAGCAGCTTGGTACGGTACGAGCAGTACTTC. As protein: CASSLVRYEQYF.

This rearrangement joins TRBV4-1 to TRBJ1-6; unclear D gene. The V gene's germline CDR1 is MGHRA and CDR2 YSYEKL. Trimming stripped 1 base from V and 5 bases from J, with 9 bases between. This CDR3 is 15 amino acids long. The CDR3 loop is CASSQGNGHNSPLHF. CDR3 bases: TGCGCCAGCAGCCAAGGGAACGGTCATAATTCACCCCTCCACTTT.

This clone was recorded once. The genes are TRBV19 and TRBJ2-7, with a tentative D call TRBD1 (7 bases). Germline-derived CDR1 and CDR2 are LNHDA and SQIVND (reference sequence). This CDR3 has 14 amino acids. V gave up 5 bases and J gave up 1 base, with 12 bases separating them. The CDR3 is CASSLQGGSYEQYF. In nucleotides, the CDR3 is TGTGCCAGTAGTCTTCAGGGGGGTTCCTACGAGCAGTACTTC.

J is TRBJ2-7 and V is TRBV4-1; 9 bases map to TRBD2. V was clipped by 2 bases and J by 2 bases; unmatched bases: 7. Germline CDR1 is MGHRA and CDR2 is YSYEKL. The CDR3 totals 16 residues. The CDR3 spells CASSQLPTSGTYEQYF. CDR3 nucleotide sequence: TGCGCCAGCAGCCAACTCCCGACTAGCGGTACCTACGAGCAGTACTTC.

V is TRBV6-4 and J is TRBJ2-6, with D perhaps given as TRBD1 or TRBD2 (6 bases each). The V end lost 3 bases, the J end lost 2 bases, and 11 bases lay between the germline ends. Germline loops: CDR1 MRHNA, CDR2 SNTAGT. The CDR3 is 16 residues long. The CDR3 is CASSEEGGTGANVLTF. CDR3 sequence (DNA): TGTGCCAGCAGTGAAGAGGGGGGCACTGGGGCCAACGTCCTGACTTTC.

The genes are TRBV5-1 and TRBJ2-1, with D maybe TRBD2 (6 bases). Trimming cost V 5 bases and J 3 bases, with 15 bases left between them. Germline lookup yields CDR1 SGHRS and CDR2 YFSETQ. This CDR3 contains 15 residues. Here the CDR3 DNA reads TGCGCCAGCAGGCGGGGAAACGACGACTACAATGAGCAGTTCTTC. The encoded protein is CASRRGNDDYNEQFF. The variable domain in full, with the rest retrieved from reference TRBV5-1 and TRBJ2-1, is KAGVTQTPRYLIKTRGQQVTLSCSPISGHRSVSWYQQTPGQGLQFLFEYFSETQRNKGNFPGRFSGRQFSNSRSEMNVSTLELGDSALYLCASRRGNDDYNEQFFGPGTRLTVL.

The chain carries TRBV6-4 and TRBJ1-1; no clear D gene. CDR1 and CDR2 (germline): MRHNA, SNTAGT. The CDR3 has 14 amino acids. Trimming pared 6 bases from V and 3 bases from J, leaving 14 bases between. The CDR3 here is CASRSRGGDTEAFF. DNA for the CDR3: TGTGCCAGCAGGTCCCGGGGTGGGGACACTGAAGCTTTCTTT.

This sequence joins TRBV5-1 and TRBJ2-7; D is undetermined. This CDR3 spans 16 amino acids. The germline gives CDR1 SGHRS, CDR2 YFSETQ. Trimming took off 0 bases at V and 2 bases at J, with 15 bases between the two ends. The CDR3 loop reads CASSLATAGTTYEQYF. The CDR3 DNA follows: TGCGCCAGCAGCTTGGCAACTGCAGGAACAACCTACGAGCAGTACTTC.

This chain links TRBV6-1 with TRBJ2-7, with D possibly matching TRBD1 (6 bases). Germline CDR1 and CDR2: MNHNS and SASEGT. Trimming took off 1 base at V and 2 bases at J, with 12 bases between the two ends. The CDR3 covers 15 residues. This chain's CDR3 is CASSEGMGATYEQYF. The CDR3 nucleotides are TGTGCCAGCAGTGAAGGTATGGGGGCCACCTACGAGCAGTACTTC.

This clone was counted once. The chain joins TRBV7-8 to TRBJ2-7, with TRBD1 identical over 9 bases. The V gene end was trimmed by 5 bases and the J gene end by 5 bases; junction bases not matched to a gene: 13. This CDR3 spans 16 amino acids. In germline, CDR1 is SGHVS, CDR2 FQNEAQ. The CDR3 coding sequence is TGTGCCAGCAGCCCCTTCGACAGGGGGTTACCCGACGAGCAGTACTTC. Translation: CASSPFDRGLPDEQYF.

As to this clone: Other DNA sequences in the sample encode the same CDR3. The CDR3 region has the DNA TGTGCCAGCAGTGAACGCGGGGAGGTCGGCAATCAGCCCCAGCATTTT. Protein sequence: CASSERGEVGNQPQHF. The chain carries TRBV6-1 and TRBJ1-5; D remains unclear. The V end lost 2 bases, the J end lost 2 bases, and 13 bases lay between the germline ends. Germline V gene data show CDR1 as MNHNS and CDR2 as SASEGT. This CDR3 spans 16 amino acids.

The V and J genes are TRBV6-1 and TRBJ1-3, with no clear D. The CDR3 length is 15 residues. The germline gives CDR1 MNHNS, CDR2 SASEGT. Between the trimmed V and J ends, which lost 1 base and 0 bases, there was a span of 7 bases. The CDR3 DNA reads as TGTGCCAGCAGTGAAGGCGGAATCTCTGGAAACACCATATATTTT. This codes for CASSEGGISGNTIYF.

V usage is TRBV27 and J usage is TRBJ1-2, with D unclear. The CDR3 length is 16 residues. The germline V gene encodes CDR1 MNHEY and CDR2 SMNVEV (reference sequence). Trimming shortened V by 2 bases and J by 0 bases, and 13 bases separated the two germline ends. The CDR3 nucleotides read TGTGCCAGCAGTTTAAAATCGTCCAGAGCTAACTATGGCTACACCTTC. Residues: CASSLKSSRANYGYTF.

This sequence joins TRBV6-4 and TRBJ2-3; 9 nucleotides agree with TRBD2. The J segment lost 6 bases and the V segment lost 3 bases, leaving 19 bases of the junction unmatched. CDR1 and CDR2 from the germline V gene are MRHNA and SNTAGT. The CDR3 extends over 19 amino acids. CDR3 sequence reads: CASSENPWLAGGRGDTQYF. The CDR3 DNA follows: TGTGCCAGCAGTGAGAATCCATGGTTGGCGGGGGGGCGAGGTGATACGCAGTATTTT.